This T cell receptor beta chain was profiled in a study of blood T cells in healthy people across ages. Extraction yielded at least 6 micrograms of total RNA per sample. This CDR3 contains 12 residues. Germline lookup yields CDR1 SQVTM and CDR2 ANQGSEA. V was pared by 4 bases and J by 3 bases, with 7 bases between. For the second PCR, which ran for about 6 to 11 cycles, a sample-barcoded 5' primer and a J-beta primer mix were used. TCRdb called the 5' RACE reads again in MiXCR, with one record for every CDR3 protein. Of hundreds of thousands of distinct CDR3 sequences listed, around 20% were seen once; the top ten hold 3% to 4%.

Sample: blood. The receptor comes from a man in his 70s in good health. The chain carries TRBV29-1 and TRBJ2-1; D ambiguous. Here the CDR3 reads CSVAGYYNEQFF. The CDR3 DNA sequence: TGCAGCGTTGCTGGATACTACAATGAGCAGTTCTTC.